Below are 22 T cell receptor beta chains sequenced from a single sample in a study of blood T cell repertoires in COVID-19. The data were produced by immunoSEQ multiplex PCR, yet TCRdb's version contains in-frame clones alone and is incomplete. The sample gives 130,000 to 150,000 clones, about 80% of which show up once; more than 8.5% is in the top ten. Source material: PBMCs or T cells enriched from blood (not recorded which). These receptors were obtained from a man between 45 and 60 years old who had recovered from COVID-19.

The genes are TRBV11-2 and TRBJ2-3, with D perhaps matching TRBD1 (5 bases). This CDR3 is 14 amino acids long. The germline V and J ends were trimmed by 5 bases and 7 bases, with 16 bases remaining between them. The germline V gene encodes CDR1 SGHAT and CDR2 FQNNGV. The CDR3: CASSQNTGGNTQYF. CDR3 nucleotide sequence: TGTGCCAGCAGCCAAAACACAGGCGGAAATACGCAGTATTTT.

The chain recombines TRBV5-4 with TRBJ1-2, with TRBD1 matching 9 bases. CDR3 length: 15 residues. The germline V gene encodes CDR1 SGHNT and CDR2 YYREEE (reference sequence). J was trimmed by 4 bases and V by 4 bases; bases with no gene match: 8. The CDR3 DNA sequence: TGTGCCAGCAGCACACCTAACAGGGGGCCCTATGGCTACACCTTC. Translation: CASSTPNRGPYGYTF.

This clone was seen a handful of times. This rearrangement joins TRBV28 to TRBJ1-3, with D unresolved. CDR1 and CDR2 (germline): MDHEN, SYDVKM. The V end lost 7 bases, the J end lost 4 bases, and 17 bases lay between the germline ends. The CDR3 covers 15 residues. The CDR3 DNA sequence: TGTGCCAGCATCCCGCCCCGGGGTACCGGAAACACCATATATTTT. It yields the protein CASIPPRGTGNTIYF. Based on the CDR3 plus reference TRBV28 and TRBJ1-3, the full variable domain is DVKVTQSSRYLVKRTGEKVFLECVQDMDHENMFWYRQDPGLGLRLIYFSYDVKMKEKGDIPEGYSVSREKKERFSLILESASTNQTSMYLCASIPPRGTGNTIYFGEGSWLTVV.

This sequence joins TRBV6-5 and TRBJ1-3, with D unclear. V lost 7 bases and J lost 4, with 17 bases in between. The CDR3 length is 15 residues. CDR1 is MNHEY, CDR2 SVGAGI, per germline. The DNA of the CDR3 is TGTGCCAGCATGCCCTCTTTTTCCGGGGGAAACACCATATATTTT. Translation: CASMPSFSGGNTIYF.

The rearrangement links TRBV5-1 to TRBJ2-2, with 9 bases identical to TRBD2. The V gene's germline CDR1 is SGHRS and CDR2 YFSETQ. The CDR3 consists of 18 residues. V gave up 4 bases and J gave up 0 bases; unmatched junction bases: 10. In DNA, the CDR3 is TGCGCCAGCAGCCCCTTCGAGCGGGGGGCCGCGAACACCGGGGAGCTGTTTTTT. It yields the protein CASSPFERGAANTGELFF.

The chain carries TRBV15 and TRBJ1-1; TRBD1 might be the D (6 bases). The germline gives CDR1 LNHNV, CDR2 YYDKDF (reference sequence). The CDR3 is made up of 14 amino acids. Between the trimmed V and J ends, which lost 5 bases and 1 base, there was a span of 11 bases. The CDR3 loop is CATSVEGGNTEAFF. The CDR3 nucleotides are TGTGCCACCAGCGTGGAAGGGGGGAACACTGAAGCTTTCTTT.

The genes are TRBV5-1 and TRBJ2-1; no firm D call. The V gene lost 7 bases and the J gene lost 3 bases, with 11 bases spanning the gap. CDR1 is SGHRS and CDR2 is YFSETQ in the germline V gene. This CDR3 has 13 amino acids. The CDR3 sequence is CASAEPNYNEQFF. CDR3 bases: TGCGCCAGCGCAGAACCGAACTACAATGAGCAGTTCTTC. The full variable domain, completed using reference TRBV5-1 and TRBJ2-1, is KAGVTQTPRYLIKTRGQQVTLSCSPISGHRSVSWYQQTPGQGLQFLFEYFSETQRNKGNFPGRFSGRQFSNSRSEMNVSTLELGDSALYLCASAEPNYNEQFFGPGTRLTVL.

The J gene is TRBJ1-1, the V gene TRBV12-5, with D possibly matching TRBD1 (5 bases). This CDR3 is 15 amino acids long. Per germline, CDR1 LGHNT and CDR2 FRNRAP. With 5 bases removed from V and 5 bases from J, the gap between germline ends came to 18 bases. Written as DNA, the CDR3 is TGTGCTAGTGGTCCCTCGAGCAGGGTAGGTACTGAAGCTTTCTTT. Translation: CASGPSSRVGTEAFF.

The chain employs TRBV7-2 and TRBJ1-2; a possible D gene is TRBD1 (5 bases). Trimming shortened V by 3 bases and J by 6 bases, and 20 bases separated the two germline ends. Germline CDR1 SGHTA, CDR2 FQGNSA. CDR3 length equals 16 residues. This chain's CDR3 is CASSFGLRGQGNGYTF. The CDR3 DNA is TGTGCCAGCAGCTTCGGCCTGCGTGGGCAGGGAAATGGCTACACCTTC.

The V gene is TRBV7-8, the J gene TRBJ1-6; weak D call: TRBD1 (5 bases). Trimming stripped 5 bases from V and 7 bases from J, with 12 bases between. The CDR3 sequence is 14 residues long. Germline CDR1 is SGHVS and CDR2 is FQNEAQ. The DNA for the CDR3 is TGTGCCAGCAGCCGAGGAAGGGGAAATTCACCCCTCCACTTT. Amino acid sequence: CASSRGRGNSPLHF.

This clone has a handful of counts. The rearrangement joins TRBV2 to TRBJ2-5; weak D call: TRBD1 (5 bases). Germline loops: CDR1 SNHLY, CDR2 FYNNEI. CDR3 size: 13 residues. With 5 bases removed from V and 2 bases from J, the gap between germline ends came to 9 bases. DNA for the CDR3: TGTGCCAGCAGTACCGACAGACAAGAGACCCAGTACTTC. It specifies CASSTDRQETQYF.

The chain has TRBV11-3 and TRBJ2-3; the D gene is possibly TRBD1 (6 bases). Per germline, CDR1 SGHNT and CDR2 YENEEA. The CDR3 contains 15 residues. V dropped 5 bases and J dropped 0 bases, with 12 bases sitting between them. CDR3 coding DNA: TGTGCCAGCAGCCAGGGGATCGCTAGCACAGATACGCAGTATTTT. Translated: CASSQGIASTDTQYF.

The CDR3 DNA reads TGTGCCAGCAGTGCCGGAGTGGGACAGGGCTCCCCTTCACCCCTCCACTTT. As protein: CASSAGVGQGSPSPLHF. The genes are TRBV6-1 and TRBJ1-6; 9 nucleotides line up with TRBD1. This CDR3 spans 17 amino acids. The germline V gene has CDR1 MNHNS and CDR2 SASEGT. The trim removed 4 bases at V and 9 bases at J, leaving 13 bases unmatched.

The J gene is TRBJ1-6, the V gene TRBV2; D not certain. The CDR3 is 15 amino acids. Germline assignment: CDR1 SNHLY and CDR2 FYNNEI. V lost 7 bases to trimming and J lost 6 bases, with 16 bases between them. The CDR3 sequence: CASTLSGNPNSPLHF. Written as DNA, the CDR3 is TGTGCCAGCACTCTCTCGGGGAACCCTAATTCACCCCTCCACTTT.

The chain links TRBV7-2 to TRBJ2-2; TRBD2 aligns across 11 bases. The CDR3 is made up of 16 amino acids. The V segment lost 5 bases and the J segment 3 bases; nucleotides outside the gene matches: 5. The V gene's germline CDR1 is SGHTA and CDR2 FQGNSA. This CDR3 is CASSPPGLADTGELFF. DNA for the CDR3: TGTGCCAGCAGCCCCCCGGGACTAGCGGACACCGGGGAGCTGTTTTTT.

The chain is built from TRBV20-1 and TRBJ2-2, with 12 bases identical to TRBD2. Trimming at V came to 3 bases and at J to 2 bases, leaving 7 bases not matched to a gene. Germline-derived CDR1 and CDR2 are DFQATT and SNEGSKA (reference sequence). There are 17 residues in the CDR3. CDR3 residues: CSASPLAGGPNTGELFF. For the CDR3, the DNA is TGCAGTGCTAGTCCACTAGCGGGGGGCCCCAACACCGGGGAGCTGTTTTTT.

This chain links TRBV7-9 with TRBJ1-1; D not certain. V was trimmed by 8 bases and J by 3 bases, leaving 16 bases between them. CDR3 length: 14 amino acids. Germline V lookup: CDR1 SEHNR, CDR2 FQNEAQ (reference sequence). The CDR3 sequence is CASYPGTLDTEAFF. The CDR3, as DNA: TGTGCCAGCTACCCCGGTACCCTGGACACTGAAGCTTTCTTT. The full variable domain, with the rest looked up from reference TRBV7-9 and TRBJ1-1, is DTGVSQNPRHKITKRGQNVTFRCDPISEHNRLYWYRQTLGQGPEFLTYFQNEAQLEKSRLLSDRFSAERPKGSFSTLEIQRTEQGDSAMYLCASYPGTLDTEAFFGQGTRLTVV.

Only one count was recorded for this clone. V gene TRBV15 combines with J gene TRBJ2-5; 9 bases are shared with TRBD1. The CDR3 spans 17 residues. Trimming removed 3 bases from V and 2 bases from J; junction bases left unmatched: 10. From germline, CDR1 is LNHNV and CDR2 YYDKDF (reference sequence). Written as DNA, the CDR3 is TGTGCCACCAGCAGCGGGACAGGGCTTCTCACTCAAGAGACCCAGTACTTC. This sequence encodes CATSSGTGLLTQETQYF.

This clone has just a few counts. The chain links TRBV5-6 to TRBJ1-4; possibly TRBD1 for D (5 bases). V lost 0 bases and J lost 7, with 13 bases in between. The V gene's germline CDR1 is SGHDT and CDR2 YYEEEE. The CDR3 extends over 15 amino acids. This chain's CDR3 is CASSLAGYDSEKLFF. The CDR3 DNA sequence: TGTGCCAGCAGCTTGGCAGGGTACGACAGTGAAAAACTGTTTTTT.

This chain uses TRBV9 with TRBJ2-2; the D is unclear. The V and J ends lost 0 bases and 6 bases respectively, with 12 bases between them. CDR3 length equals 15 residues. Germline V CDR1 and CDR2: SGDLS, YYNGEE. CDR3 DNA sequence: TGTGCCAGCAGCGTAGGGCCCGCGGTTCCCGGGGAGCTGTTTTTT. This gives the protein CASSVGPAVPGELFF.

V gene TRBV9 combines with J gene TRBJ2-5; possibly TRBD1 for D (6 bases). V lost 0 bases and J lost 5, with 14 bases in between. CDR1 is SGDLS, CDR2 YYNGEE, per germline. This CDR3 contains 15 residues. CDR3 sequence (DNA): TGTGCCAGCAGCGTAGTAACAGGGCAGTGGGAGACCCAGTACTTC. Translating gives CASSVVTGQWETQYF.

The chain employs TRBV12-3 or TRBV12-4 and TRBJ2-3; D is possibly TRBD2 (5 bases). The CDR3 has 12 amino acids. Trimming removed 7 bases from V and 2 bases from J, with 7 bases in between. The CDR3 sequence is CASTTITDTQYF. CDR3 sequence (DNA): TGTGCCAGCACGACTATCACAGATACGCAGTATTTT.